What follows is one T cell receptor (beta chain) and its context. Its antigen remains unidentified. One end of the junction varies from germline; a read error may be responsible. The data were obtained in a study of breast tumors, draining lymph nodes, adjacent tissues. Overall study results and limits: Luminal-like breast cancer showed significantly greater tumor-nontumor repertoire similarity than basal-like breast cancer did. Compared with lymph nodes, tumors were less diverse; compared with nontumor tissue, more. Tumor T cell lymph node origin was a supported hypothesis, not proven. Most tumor T cells seemingly derive from lymph node, then expand in tumor.

Germline V gene lookup returns CDR1 SGHRS and CDR2 YFSETQ. The CDR3 extends over 17 amino acids. TCRdb redid the calling of the multiplex PCR reads with MiXCR, one entry per CDR3 protein. The sample records around 21,000 distinct CDR3 sequences, about 41% being singletons. The sample was breast tumor tissue. The V and J genes are TRBV5-1 and TRBJ1-2; 8 nucleotides line up with TRBD1. The sequence came from a female donor with breast cancer. Some clones in this sample may be carry-over from other donors' samples. This CDR3 reads CASSWGRTGGGYHGYTF. The CDR3 nucleotides read TGTGCCAGCAGCTGGGGGCGCACAGGGGGAGGCTATCATGGCTACACCTTC. The full variable domain, in which reference TRBV5-1 and TRBJ1-2 provide the parts outside the CDR3, is KAGVTQTPRYLIKTRGQQVTLSCSPISGHRSVSWYQQTPGQGLQFLFEYFSETQRNKGNFPGRFSGRQFSNSRSEMNVSTLELGDSALYLCASSWGRTGGGYHGYTFGSGTRLTVV.